Listed here are 31 T cell receptor beta chains from one sample, sequenced in a study of blood T cell repertoires in COVID-19. Data came from immunoSEQ multiplex PCR; TCRdb stores just in-frame clones and leaves some out. The repertoire has 200,000 to 300,000 clones, 80% to 85% of them found once; the top ten carry about 1.6%. Sequenced material: peripheral blood. The receptors shown here come from a woman aged 40 to 50 who had recovered from COVID-19.

The count of this clone is one. The V gene is TRBV27, the J gene TRBJ2-1; TRBD2 is a possible D gene (7 bases). The germline V gene has CDR1 MNHEY and CDR2 SMNVEV (reference sequence). This CDR3 comprises 16 residues. The V end lost 3 bases, the J end lost 9 bases, and 21 bases lay between the germline ends. CDR3 DNA sequence: TGTGCCAGCAGTTTTGGGGCGGTCGGGGGGCGCGGTGAGCAGTTCTTC. Amino acids: CASSFGAVGGRGEQFF.

The genes are TRBV29-1 and TRBJ1-3, with a possible D match to TRBD1 (5 bases). Per germline, CDR1 SQVTM and CDR2 ANQGSEA. The CDR3 has 15 amino acids. Trimming shortened V by 6 bases and J by 0 bases, and 15 bases separated the two germline ends. The CDR3 DNA reads as TGCAGCGTGGGAAGTGGGACTGGCTCTGGAAACACCATATATTTT. This translates into CSVGSGTGSGNTIYF.

The rearrangement uses TRBV5-4 and TRBJ2-5, with 7 bases aligning to TRBD1. V was clipped by 1 base and J by 1 base; unmatched bases: 4. Germline loops: CDR1 SGHNT, CDR2 YYREEE (reference sequence). This CDR3 has 15 amino acids. As DNA, the CDR3 is TGTGCCAGCAGCTTGCGTCGGGACAGCCAAGAGACCCAGTACTTC. It codes for CASSLRRDSQETQYF.

The chain is built from TRBV2 and TRBJ1-6, with 7 bases aligning to TRBD1. The CDR3 sequence is 15 residues long. Germline values: CDR1 SNHLY, CDR2 FYNNEI. V lost 0 bases and J lost 9; bases outside the gene matches: 5. CDR3 sequence (DNA): TGTGCCAGCAGTGAAGCGCCCCAGGGGGGTTCACCCCTCCACTTT. Its protein is CASSEAPQGGSPLHF. The full variable domain, its missing parts supplied by reference TRBV2 and TRBJ1-6, is EPEVTQTPSHQVTQMGQEVILRCVPISNHLYFYWYRQILGQKVEFLVSFYNNEISEKSEIFDDQFSVERPDGSNFTLKIRSTKLEDSAMYFCASSEAPQGGSPLHFGNGTRLTVT.

V gene TRBV4-1 combines with J gene TRBJ2-7, with 7 bases identical to TRBD1. Germline V gene sequence: CDR1 MGHRA, CDR2 YSYEKL. V lost 2 bases, J lost 2 bases, and 6 bases stayed unmatched. The CDR3 totals 15 residues. CDR3 coding DNA: TGCGCCAGCAGCCAAAACACAGGGGCTGCCTACGAGCAGTACTTC. The encoded protein is CASSQNTGAAYEQYF.

CDR3 amino acids: CASSHIDTGELFF. The CDR3 region has the DNA TGTGCCAGCAGCCATATAGACACCGGGGAGCTGTTTTTT. V gene TRBV2 combines with J gene TRBJ2-2; D ambiguous. CDR1 SNHLY and CDR2 FYNNEI come from the germline V gene. There are 13 residues in the CDR3. Trimming removed 6 bases at V and 3 bases at J, with 8 bases between.

This chain connects TRBV5-1 to TRBJ2-4, with 11 bases lining up with TRBD2. Germline CDR1 SGHRS, CDR2 YFSETQ. V trimming: 4 bases; J trimming: 14 bases; junction bases outside the gene matches: 14. CDR3 length: 15 residues. This CDR3 reads CASSQSQLAGARKYF. The CDR3 coding sequence is TGCGCCAGCAGCCAATCACAACTAGCGGGGGCACGTAAGTACTTC.

This rearrangement joins TRBV9 to TRBJ2-3; 8 bases are shared with TRBD2. CDR3 length equals 16 residues. Germline CDR1 is SGDLS and CDR2 is YYNGEE. V shed 3 bases, J shed 4 bases, and the junction held 10 bases outside the gene matches. The CDR3 DNA reads as TGTGCCAGCAGCGAGCAGGTGACTAGCGTTGCAGATACGCAGTATTTT. Its translation is CASSEQVTSVADTQYF.

The rearrangement links TRBV2 to TRBJ2-1; unclear D gene. The V gene's germline CDR1 is SNHLY and CDR2 FYNNEI. The V gene lost 4 bases and the J gene lost 4 bases, with 2 bases spanning the gap. CDR3 length: 11 residues. The CDR3 nucleotides are TGTGCCAGCAGTGTATACAATGAGCAGTTCTTC. The encoded protein is CASSVYNEQFF. Full variable domain (outside the CDR3, taken from reference TRBV2 and TRBJ2-1): EPEVTQTPSHQVTQMGQEVILRCVPISNHLYFYWYRQILGQKVEFLVSFYNNEISEKSEIFDDQFSVERPDGSNFTLKIRSTKLEDSAMYFCASSVYNEQFFGPGTRLTVL.

The V gene is TRBV3-1 (or the pseudogene TRBV3-2), the J gene TRBJ2-1; D unclear. Germline V gene data show CDR1 as LGHDT and CDR2 as YNNKEL (reference sequence). The CDR3 covers 15 residues. Trimming left V 0 bases short and J 0 bases short, with 6 bases between. The CDR3: CASSQDYNSYNEQFF. The CDR3 DNA is TGTGCCAGCAGCCAAGACTATAACTCCTACAATGAGCAGTTCTTC.

The chain uses TRBV18 and TRBJ1-6; D gene uncertain. Germline-derived CDR1 and CDR2 are KGHSH and LQKENI. The CDR3 runs to 15 residues. Trimming stripped 2 bases from V and 2 bases from J, with 7 bases between. Here the CDR3 reads CASSPEVPYNSPLHF. Written as DNA, the CDR3 is TGTGCCAGCTCACCAGAGGTGCCCTATAATTCACCCCTCCACTTT.

J is TRBJ1-1 and V is TRBV2; D call uncertain. This CDR3 spans 10 amino acids. Germline V CDR1 and CDR2: SNHLY, FYNNEI. The V gene lost 3 bases and the J gene lost 11 bases, with 7 bases spanning the gap. CDR3 in amino acids: CASSDVRAFF. CDR3 DNA sequence: TGTGCCAGCAGTGATGTGAGGGCTTTCTTT.

This clone was counted once. The V and J genes are TRBV29-1 and TRBJ1-2; 9 bases match TRBD1. V trimming: 4 bases; J trimming: 7 bases; junction bases outside the gene matches: 7. CDR1 is SQVTM, CDR2 ANQGSEA, per germline. The CDR3 is 13 amino acids. CDR3 amino acids: CSVAPQGATGYTF. The DNA for the CDR3 is TGCAGCGTTGCCCCACAGGGGGCAACTGGCTACACCTTC. The full variable domain, with the rest looked up from reference TRBV29-1 and TRBJ1-2, is SAVISQKPSRDICQRGTSLTIQCQVDSQVTMMFWYRQQPGQSLTLIATANQGSEATYESGFVIDKFPISRPNLTFSTLTVSNMSPEDSSIYLCSVAPQGATGYTFGSGTRLTVV.

This clone has a single count. The rearrangement uses TRBV28 and TRBJ2-7; possible D gene TRBD1, 6 bases. CDR1 and CDR2 (germline): MDHEN, SYDVKM. Deletions cut 5 bases from V and 6 bases from J, with 17 bases between. The CDR3 is 14 amino acids. The CDR3 DNA reads as TGTGCCAGCAGTACAGGGCCGGCTTCGGGCGAGCAGTACTTC. Translation: CASSTGPASGEQYF.

With respect to this clone: This sample also contains other DNA sequences that code for the same CDR3. The gene calls are TRBV16 and TRBJ2-1; 9 nucleotides align to TRBD2. Trimming at V came to 2 bases and at J to 1 base, leaving 0 bases not matched to a gene. Germline loops: CDR1 KGHSY, CDR2 FQNENV. The CDR3 length is 15 residues. CDR3 sequence reads: CASSQLAGSYNEQFF. In DNA, the CDR3 is TGTGCCAGCAGCCAACTAGCGGGGTCCTACAATGAGCAGTTCTTC.

CDR3: CASSFYPGQEAFF. CDR3 sequence (DNA): TGTGCCAGCAGCTTTTATCCCGGACAGGAAGCTTTCTTT. The J gene is TRBJ1-1, the V gene TRBV9; D is perhaps TRBD1 (6 bases). Germline V gene lookup returns CDR1 SGDLS and CDR2 YYNGEE. This CDR3 is built from 13 residues. V was cut by 4 bases and J by 8 bases, with 15 bases left in between.

The J gene is TRBJ1-1, the V gene TRBV12-3 or TRBV12-4; D unresolved. V gave up 6 bases and J gave up 4 bases, with 6 bases separating them. The CDR3 extends over 11 amino acids. CDR3 coding DNA: TGTGCCAGCAGGCGGTTCACTGAAGCTTTCTTT. Protein sequence: CASRRFTEAFF.

The J gene is TRBJ2-7, the V gene TRBV27; 7 nucleotides agree with TRBD1. This CDR3 has 17 residues. CDR1 MNHEY and CDR2 SMNVEV come from the germline V gene (reference sequence). The J segment lost 4 bases and the V segment lost 4 bases, leaving 16 bases of the junction unmatched. In DNA, the CDR3 is TGTGCCAGCAGTTCTCCCCTTAGAGGGGGCCCCTTTTACGAGCAGTACTTC. It encodes CASSSPLRGGPFYEQYF.

This sequence joins TRBV7-7 and TRBJ2-3, with TRBD2 as a possible D gene (5 bases). There are 13 residues in the CDR3. V lost 5 bases to trimming and J lost 5 bases, with 11 bases between them. Germline assignment: CDR1 SSHAT and CDR2 FNYEAQ (reference sequence). CDR3 bases: TGTGCCAGCAGCATCGGACTTCAAGATACGCAGTATTTT. As protein: CASSIGLQDTQYF. Using reference TRBV7-7 and TRBJ2-3 for the parts outside the CDR3, the full variable domain is GAGVSQSPRYKVTKRGQDVTLRCDPISSHATLYWYQQALGQGPEFLTYFNYEAQPDKSGLPSDRFSAERPEGSISTLTIQRTEQRDSAMYRCASSIGLQDTQYFGPGTRLTVL.

This clone was seen only once. J is TRBJ2-7 and V is TRBV7-6; 9 bases are shared with TRBD1. This CDR3 has 15 residues. V shed 4 bases and J 3 bases; nucleotides not matched to a gene: 7. Germline V gene lookup returns CDR1 SGHVS and CDR2 FNYEAQ. The CDR3 region has the DNA TGTGCCAGCAGCTCGACGACAGGGGGGAACTACGAGCAGTACTTC. Its protein is CASSSTTGGNYEQYF.

In its sample, this clone was seen a few times. The V call is TRBV18, the J call TRBJ2-3; TRBD1 agrees at 7 bases. V gave up 3 bases and J gave up 5 bases; unmatched junction bases: 5. The germline V gene has CDR1 KGHSH and CDR2 LQKENI. The CDR3 runs to 14 residues. This CDR3 is CASSPDRAGDTQYF. CDR3 nucleotides: TGTGCCAGCTCACCTGACAGGGCGGGAGATACGCAGTATTTT. The full variable domain, its missing parts supplied by reference TRBV18 and TRBJ2-3, is NAGVMQNPRHLVRRRGQEARLRCSPMKGHSHVYWYRQLPEEGLKFMVYLQKENIIDESGMPKERFSAEFPKEGPSILRIQQVVRGDSAAYFCASSPDRAGDTQYFGPGTRLTVL.

V usage is TRBV28 and J usage is TRBJ2-7; perhaps TRBD1 as D (5 bases). The CDR3 runs 15 residues. Germline CDR1 reads MDHEN; CDR2 reads SYDVKM. The V end was cut by 4 bases, the J end by 3 bases, with 16 bases between. The CDR3 protein is CASSSPQGTGYEQYF. The CDR3 DNA sequence: TGTGCCAGCAGTTCCCCCCAGGGAACCGGCTACGAGCAGTACTTC.

This clone appeared a few times. Different DNA sequences within this sample yield the same CDR3. The chain combines TRBV29-1 with TRBJ1-1, with unresolved D. The CDR3 is 11 residues long. The germline gives CDR1 SQVTM, CDR2 ANQGSEA. The germline V and J ends were trimmed by 3 bases and 1 base, with 3 bases remaining between them. CDR3 nucleotides: TGCAGCGTTGACAGGAACACTGAAGCTTTCTTT. Translating it yields CSVDRNTEAFF.

The CDR3 loop is CASSPGTGGTEAFF. The DNA of the CDR3 is TGCGCCAGCAGCCCGGGGACAGGGGGCACTGAAGCTTTCTTT. This sequence joins TRBV5-1 and TRBJ1-1, with 11 positions matching TRBD1. The CDR3 runs 14 residues. The germline V gene encodes CDR1 SGHRS and CDR2 YFSETQ. V shed 4 bases, J shed 4 bases, and the junction held 3 bases outside the gene matches.

This clone was seen just once. V usage is TRBV25-1 and J usage is TRBJ1-4, with TRBD1 matching 7 bases. Germline V gene data show CDR1 as MGHDK and CDR2 as SYGVNS. The CDR3 extends over 14 amino acids. With V trimmed by 6 bases and J by 1 base, 2 bases remained unmatched. The CDR3 DNA sequence: TGTGCCAGCAGCCGGACAGGAACTAATGAAAAACTGTTTTTT. It codes for CASSRTGTNEKLFF.

This rearrangement joins TRBV27 to TRBJ2-7; 7 nucleotides line up with TRBD1. The CDR3 has 15 amino acids. Germline V gives CDR1 MNHEY, CDR2 SMNVEV (reference sequence). V shed 3 bases and J 3 bases; nucleotides not matched to a gene: 8. CDR3 sequence reads: CASSFQPGQSYEQYF. The DNA for the CDR3 is TGTGCCAGCAGTTTCCAACCGGGACAGAGCTACGAGCAGTACTTC.

This chain links TRBV5-5 with TRBJ1-5, with D possibly matching TRBD1 (6 bases). The CDR3 totals 15 residues. CDR1 is SGHKS and CDR2 is YYEKEE in the germline V gene (reference sequence). V dropped 3 bases and J dropped 6 bases, with 16 bases sitting between them. The CDR3: CASSSNPGVFQPQHF. DNA for the CDR3: TGTGCCAGCAGCTCCAACCCAGGGGTATTTCAGCCCCAGCATTTT.

The rearrangement links TRBV20-1 to TRBJ2-7; 11 bases match TRBD2. The V and J ends lost 3 bases and 0 bases, in that order; junction bases with no gene match: 1. CDR1 and CDR2 from the germline V gene are DFQATT and SNEGSKA (reference sequence). There are 14 residues in the CDR3. CDR3: CSASSGGGSYEQYF. CDR3 nucleotides: TGCAGTGCTAGTAGCGGGGGGGGCTCCTACGAGCAGTACTTC.

This clone appeared a few times. The chain recombines TRBV6-1 with TRBJ1-5; D unclear. The CDR3 length is 17 residues. Germline CDR1 reads MNHNS; CDR2 reads SASEGT. Trimming removed 1 base from V and 3 bases from J, with 16 bases in between. CDR3 sequence: CASSEGRLPGYNQPQHF. The CDR3 DNA reads as TGTGCCAGCAGTGAAGGACGCCTTCCGGGATACAATCAGCCCCAGCATTTT.

The chain has TRBV7-9 and TRBJ2-3; TRBD1 agrees at 7 bases. CDR1 and CDR2 (germline): SEHNR, FQNEAQ (reference sequence). Trimming cost V 5 bases and J 2 bases; bases outside gene matches: 7. CDR3 length equals 15 residues. The CDR3 protein is CASSLVQGSTDTQYF. The CDR3 DNA sequence: TGTGCCAGCAGCCTAGTACAGGGGTCCACAGATACGCAGTATTTT.

The chain joins TRBV2 to TRBJ1-6, with D perhaps TRBD1 (6 bases). The V end lost 8 bases, the J end lost 7 bases, and 12 bases lay between the germline ends. The germline V gene has CDR1 SNHLY and CDR2 FYNNEI. The CDR3 is 13 amino acids. The CDR3 region has the DNA TGTGCCAGCGAGGGGGGGTTAAATTCACCCCTCCACTTT. Translated: CASEGGLNSPLHF.